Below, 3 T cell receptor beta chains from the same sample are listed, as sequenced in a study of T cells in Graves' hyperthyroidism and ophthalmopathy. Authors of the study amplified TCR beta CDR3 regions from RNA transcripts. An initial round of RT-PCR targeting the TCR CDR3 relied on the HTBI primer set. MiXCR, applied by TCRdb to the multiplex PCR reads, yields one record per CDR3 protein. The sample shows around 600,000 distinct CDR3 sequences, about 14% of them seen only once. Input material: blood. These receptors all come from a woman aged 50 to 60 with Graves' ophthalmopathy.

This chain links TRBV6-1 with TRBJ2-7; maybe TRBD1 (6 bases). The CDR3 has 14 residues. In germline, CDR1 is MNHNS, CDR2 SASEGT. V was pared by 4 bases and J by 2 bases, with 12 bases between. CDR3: CASSATTGTYEQYF. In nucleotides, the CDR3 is TGTGCCAGCAGTGCAACGACAGGAACCTACGAGCAGTACTTC.

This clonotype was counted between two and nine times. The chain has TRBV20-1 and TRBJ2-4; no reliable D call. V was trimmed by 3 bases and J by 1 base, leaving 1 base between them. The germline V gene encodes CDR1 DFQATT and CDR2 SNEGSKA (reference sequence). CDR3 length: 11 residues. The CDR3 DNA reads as TGCAGTGCTAGGGCCAAAAACATTCAGTACTTC. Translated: CSARAKNIQYF.

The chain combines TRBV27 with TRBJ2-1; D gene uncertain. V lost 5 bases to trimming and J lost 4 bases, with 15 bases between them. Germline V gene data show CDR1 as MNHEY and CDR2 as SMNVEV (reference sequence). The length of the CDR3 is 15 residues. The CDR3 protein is CASSPRQLHYNEQFF. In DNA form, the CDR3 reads TGTGCCAGCAGTCCAAGGCAGTTACATTACAATGAGCAGTTCTTC.